The 23 T cell receptor beta chains below were found in one sample sequenced in a study of blood T cell repertoires in COVID-19. Assay: immunoSEQ multiplex PCR; the TCRdb copy retains only in-frame clones and omits some. The table shows 100,000 to 150,000 clones, with roughly 86% occurring only once. The source material was peripheral blood. The receptors originated from a woman in her 70s with COVID-19, enrolled during active disease.

The chain links TRBV6-5 to TRBJ2-5; possible D gene TRBD2, 7 bases. Germline CDR1 MNHEY, CDR2 SVGAGI. Trimming took 3 bases from V and 5 from J, leaving 19 bases between them. CDR3 size: 16 residues. CDR3 loop: CASSYLWGGAGETQYF. The CDR3 DNA sequence: TGTGCCAGCAGTTATCTCTGGGGGGGGGCCGGGGAGACCCAGTACTTC.

This clone was observed a single time. The V and J genes are TRBV28 and TRBJ1-3; TRBD1 aligns across 10 bases. The germline V gene has CDR1 MDHEN and CDR2 SYDVKM. V was pared by 6 bases and J by 8 bases, with 4 bases of the junction left unmatched. CDR3 length: 13 amino acids. The CDR3 nucleotides read TGTGCCAGCAGGGGGACAGGGGTAGACACCATATATTTT. Protein sequence: CASRGTGVDTIYF. Supplemented by reference TRBV28 and TRBJ1-3, the full variable domain reads DVKVTQSSRYLVKRTGEKVFLECVQDMDHENMFWYRQDPGLGLRLIYFSYDVKMKEKGDIPEGYSVSREKKERFSLILESASTNQTSMYLCASRGTGVDTIYFGEGSWLTVV.

The rearrangement links TRBV27 to TRBJ2-3, with TRBD2 identical over 7 bases. Germline V gene sequence: CDR1 MNHEY, CDR2 SMNVEV (reference sequence). V lost 8 bases, J lost 3 bases, and 11 bases stayed unmatched. CDR3 length: 15 amino acids. The CDR3 spells CASSAWTRNTDTQYF. Here the CDR3 DNA reads TGTGCCAGCTCCGCTTGGACTAGAAATACAGATACGCAGTATTTT.

The chain is built from TRBV6-2 or TRBV6-3 and TRBJ1-2; 7 nucleotides line up with TRBD1. V shed 2 bases, J shed 1 base, and the junction held 4 bases outside the gene matches. Germline V gene data show CDR1 as MNHEY and CDR2 as SVGEGT. The CDR3 has 15 amino acids. The CDR3 DNA reads as TGTGCCAGCAGTTACGGCGGGACAGTTAACTATGGCTACACCTTC. It yields the protein CASSYGGTVNYGYTF.

This clone has just one count. In DNA form, the CDR3 reads TGTGCCAGCAGTGATAGGGGACTAGCGACCCATGAGCAGTTCTTC. Its protein is CASSDRGLATHEQFF. This sequence joins TRBV2 and TRBJ2-1; 10 bases map to TRBD2. The CDR3 runs to 15 residues. Per the germline V gene, CDR1 is SNHLY and CDR2 is FYNNEI. The ends lost 3 bases at V and 8 bases at J; junction bases unmatched: 7.

The rearrangement links TRBV6-6 to TRBJ1-2; D is uncertain. V lost 6 bases to trimming and J lost 8 bases, with 16 bases between them. The CDR3 covers 13 residues. CDR1 is MNHNY and CDR2 is SVGAGI in the germline V gene (reference sequence). The chain's CDR3 is CASRPREPWGYTF. DNA of the CDR3: TGTGCCAGCAGACCCCGTGAGCCCTGGGGCTACACCTTC.

This clone was seen a handful of times. J is TRBJ2-2 and V is TRBV18; the D is unclear. CDR1 is KGHSH, CDR2 LQKENI, per germline. V gave up 3 bases and J gave up 6 bases, with 20 bases separating them. This CDR3 is 17 amino acids long. The CDR3 DNA is TGTGCCAGCTCACCCCTAACCGCTCGACAAGGCCCCGGGGAGCTGTTTTTT. It yields the protein CASSPLTARQGPGELFF.

This chain uses TRBV2 with TRBJ2-5, with D possibly TRBD1 on 5 matching bases. Trimming removed 3 bases at V and 5 bases at J, with 19 bases between. CDR3 length equals 16 residues. Germline V lookup: CDR1 SNHLY, CDR2 FYNNEI. The CDR3 loop reads CASSEAGPRAGETQYF. DNA of the CDR3: TGTGCCAGCAGTGAGGCCGGACCCAGGGCTGGGGAGACCCAGTACTTC. The full variable domain, completed using reference TRBV2 and TRBJ2-5, is EPEVTQTPSHQVTQMGQEVILRCVPISNHLYFYWYRQILGQKVEFLVSFYNNEISEKSEIFDDQFSVERPDGSNFTLKIRSTKLEDSAMYFCASSEAGPRAGETQYFGPGTRLLVL.

The rearrangement uses TRBV10-1 and TRBJ2-3; possible D gene TRBD2, 5 bases. V shed 3 bases and J shed 2 bases, with 18 bases lying between them. The CDR3 is 17 residues long. Germline CDR1 reads WNHNN; CDR2 reads SYGVQD (reference sequence). The CDR3 DNA sequence: TGCGCCAGCAGTGACCCCCGAGGGTGGCCCTTCACAGATACGCAGTATTTT. Translated: CASSDPRGWPFTDTQYF.

The V and J genes are TRBV18 and TRBJ2-5, with a weak D call TRBD1 (6 bases). Germline-derived CDR1 and CDR2 are KGHSH and LQKENI. This CDR3 has 14 amino acids. Deletions cut 6 bases from V and 5 bases from J, with 16 bases between. The CDR3 loop reads CASSRGTQRETQYF. CDR3 sequence (DNA): TGTGCCAGCTCCCGAGGGACACAGCGGGAGACCCAGTACTTC.

The V and J genes are TRBV9 and TRBJ2-4, with a weak D call TRBD2 (7 bases). The CDR3 consists of 15 residues. CDR1 and CDR2 from the germline V gene are SGDLS and YYNGEE. The V and J ends lost 0 bases and 3 bases respectively, with 10 bases between them. Written as DNA, the CDR3 is TGTGCCAGCAGCGTAGCGGGGGGCATCAAAAACATTCAGTACTTC. Its protein product is CASSVAGGIKNIQYF. The variable domain in full, completed from reference TRBV9 and TRBJ2-4, reads DSGVTQTPKHLITATGQRVTLRCSPRSGDLSVYWYQQSLDQGLQFLIQYYNGEERAKGNILERFSAQQFPDLHSELNLSSLELGDSALYFCASSVAGGIKNIQYFGAGTRLSVL.

The chain has TRBV6-5 and TRBJ1-3; no clear D gene. Deletions cut 8 bases from V and 0 bases from J, with 8 bases between. Germline CDR1 and CDR2: MNHEY and SVGAGI. CDR3 length: 13 residues. For the CDR3, the DNA is TGTGCCAGCTGTATCTTCTCTGGAAACACCATATATTTT. Translating gives CASCIFSGNTIYF.

The chain couples TRBV5-1 to TRBJ2-6; D is ambiguous. V was shortened by 4 bases and J by 0 bases, with 14 bases between the two germline ends. The CDR3 is made up of 17 amino acids. Germline CDR1 reads SGHRS; CDR2 reads YFSETQ. The CDR3 DNA sequence: TGCGCCAGCAGCAAGGATGCCGGGTCCTCTGGGGCCAACGTCCTGACTTTC. This gives the protein CASSKDAGSSGANVLTF.

The chain carries TRBV19 and TRBJ1-6, with TRBD1 matching 9 bases. V trimming: 4 bases; J trimming: 7 bases; junction bases outside the gene matches: 8. The length of the CDR3 is 16 residues. Germline assignment: CDR1 LNHDA and CDR2 SQIVND (reference sequence). DNA for the CDR3: TGTGCCAGTAGTACCTCCTCGGGACAGGGAAATTCACCCCTCCACTTT. This gives the protein CASSTSSGQGNSPLHF.

The chain employs TRBV6-1 and TRBJ1-5; TRBD1 might be the D (5 bases). Germline V lookup: CDR1 MNHNS, CDR2 SASEGT. The CDR3 extends over 15 amino acids. V was trimmed by 2 bases and J by 3 bases, leaving 11 bases between them. The CDR3 here is CASSERAGFNQPQHF. The DNA of the CDR3 is TGTGCCAGCAGTGAAAGGGCAGGGTTCAATCAGCCCCAGCATTTT.

The rearrangement links TRBV28 to TRBJ1-5; possibly TRBD1 for D (6 bases). Germline V gene sequence: CDR1 MDHEN, CDR2 SYDVKM. Trimming took 6 bases from V and 3 from J, leaving 12 bases between them. This CDR3 comprises 14 residues. The CDR3 here is CASSEQGSNQPQHF. CDR3 in DNA: TGTGCCAGCAGCGAACAGGGATCCAATCAGCCCCAGCATTTT.

The CDR3 protein is CASSDSAGVTEAFF. CDR3 DNA sequence: TGTGCCAGCAGTGACTCGGCAGGGGTTACTGAAGCTTTCTTT. This rearrangement joins TRBV6-4 to TRBJ1-1; TRBD1 might be the D (6 bases). V was pared by 0 bases and J by 5 bases, with 10 bases between. The CDR3 covers 14 residues. Germline V gene lookup returns CDR1 MRHNA and CDR2 SNTAGT.

The rearrangement links TRBV6-5 to TRBJ1-3; D is unresolved. There are 12 residues in the CDR3. CDR1 is MNHEY, CDR2 SVGAGI, per germline. V was pared by 7 bases and J by 8 bases, with 12 bases between. This chain's CDR3 is CASTLIGDTIYF. DNA of the CDR3: TGTGCCAGCACCCTCATCGGGGACACCATATATTTT.

The V gene is TRBV2, the J gene TRBJ2-3, with a weak D call TRBD2 (5 bases). Per germline, CDR1 SNHLY and CDR2 FYNNEI. V dropped 5 bases and J dropped 6 bases, with 18 bases sitting between them. This CDR3 region has 15 residues. The CDR3 region is CASSTRTGWSDTQYF. Here the CDR3 DNA reads TGTGCCAGCAGTACCCGGACGGGGTGGTCCGATACGCAGTATTTT.

The chain joins TRBV5-1 to TRBJ2-5; 11 bases line up with TRBD2. Losses at the gene ends were 4 bases for V and 1 base for J; bases not matched to a gene: 6. Germline V gene sequence: CDR1 SGHRS, CDR2 YFSETQ. CDR3 length: 16 amino acids. CDR3 sequence: CASSTTSGGIQETQYF. Written as DNA, the CDR3 is TGCGCCAGCAGCACTACTAGCGGGGGAATCCAAGAGACCCAGTACTTC.

The chain links TRBV19 to TRBJ2-3; weak D call: TRBD1 (6 bases). With 5 bases removed from V and 2 bases from J, the gap between germline ends came to 14 bases. The CDR3 length is 15 residues. Germline CDR1 LNHDA, CDR2 SQIVND (reference sequence). The CDR3 here is CASSSSGVATDTQYF. As DNA, the CDR3 is TGTGCCAGTAGTTCCTCAGGGGTCGCCACAGATACGCAGTATTTT. Full variable domain (rest looked up from reference TRBV19 and TRBJ2-3): DGGITQSPKYLFRKEGQNVTLSCEQNLNHDAMYWYRQDPGQGLRLIYYSQIVNDFQKGDIAEGYSVSREKKESFPLTVTSAQKNPTAFYLCASSSSGVATDTQYFGPGTRLTVL.

The chain uses TRBV10-3 and TRBJ1-6; TRBD1 might be the D (5 bases). Germline V gives CDR1 ENHRY, CDR2 SYGVKD. The CDR3 has 14 residues. Trimming took off 8 bases at V and 0 bases at J, with 8 bases between the two ends. As DNA, the CDR3 is TGTGCCATCTCCGGGGGCTCCTATAATTCACCCCTCCACTTT. Translating it yields CAISGGSYNSPLHF.

This clone occurred a few times. V gene TRBV14 combines with J gene TRBJ1-3; tentative D call: TRBD1 (6 bases). Per the germline V gene, CDR1 is SGHDN and CDR2 is FVKESK. The CDR3 covers 17 residues. Deletions cut 1 base from V and 0 bases from J, with 13 bases between. In nucleotides, the CDR3 is TGTGCCAGCAGCCAAGTCCACAGGGCAAGCTCTGGAAACACCATATATTTT. Amino acid sequence: CASSQVHRASSGNTIYF.